This TCR beta chain was sequenced for a study of T cells after yellow fever vaccination. Study outcomes and limitations: Among primary-vaccination clones, most reappeared after the booster, at about 95% for CD4 and roughly 90% for CD8. Overall, a small share of clonotypes was seen in both CD4 and CD8 compartments.

As for this clonotype: Its matching antigen is unknown.

Germline CDR1 SGHAT, CDR2 FQNNGV. The CDR3 contains 14 residues. With 6 bases removed from V and 1 base from J, the gap between germline ends came to 12 bases. Using its own MiXCR run on the 5' RACE reads, TCRdb lists one record per CDR3 protein. The sample includes roughly 400,000 distinct CDR3 sequences, 18% of them seen just once. The chain has TRBV11-2 and TRBJ1-1, with D possibly matching TRBD1 (5 bases). This receptor was taken from a young man who received the YFV17D yellow fever vaccine. This material consisted of PBMCs, taken before the yellow fever booster vaccination. CDR3 residues: CASREYTGNTEAFF. CDR3 sequence (DNA): TGTGCCAGCAGGGAGTACACAGGGAACACTGAAGCTTTCTTT.